The next 21 T cell receptor beta chains were all read from a single sample in a study of blood T cell repertoires in COVID-19. Clones were sequenced by immunoSEQ multiplex PCR, and TCRdb holds only the in-frame ones, with some missing. The sample has some 190,000 clones, about 88% seen once. What was sequenced was peripheral blood. All receptors derive from a woman aged 40 to 50 who had recovered from COVID-19.

The chain employs TRBV28 and TRBJ1-2; 8 nucleotides agree with TRBD1. Germline V gene sequence: CDR1 MDHEN, CDR2 SYDVKM. The CDR3 sequence is 15 residues long. V dropped 7 bases and J dropped 7; count of bases not matched to a gene: 14. In DNA, the CDR3 is TGTGCCAGCATCTTGCAGGGGGCGCGAGGGTTTGGCTACACCTTC. Translation: CASILQGARGFGYTF.

This chain joins TRBV20-1 and TRBJ1-2; tentatively, D is TRBD1 (6 bases). V was shortened by 3 bases and J by 0 bases, with 14 bases between the two germline ends. Germline CDR1 is DFQATT and CDR2 is SNEGSKA (reference sequence). The CDR3 totals 15 residues. This chain's CDR3 is CSASRDTGTNYGYTF. The CDR3 coding sequence is TGCAGTGCTAGTAGGGACACCGGCACTAACTATGGCTACACCTTC.

The rearrangement joins TRBV28 to TRBJ1-2; 10 bases are shared with TRBD1. This CDR3 is built from 16 residues. The V and J ends lost 3 bases and 5 bases, in that order; junction bases with no gene match: 9. The germline gives CDR1 MDHEN, CDR2 SYDVKM. CDR3 bases: TGTGCCAGCAGTTTGGGGGGACAGGGGTCTAGTTATGGCTACACCTTC. The encoded protein is CASSLGGQGSSYGYTF.

The chain recombines TRBV5-1 with TRBJ2-3; D is perhaps TRBD1 (6 bases). The germline gives CDR1 SGHRS, CDR2 YFSETQ. Trimming removed 3 bases from V and 8 bases from J, with 19 bases in between. The CDR3 loop spans 15 amino acids. DNA of the CDR3: TGCGCCAGCAGCTCCTGGACAGTTCCTCCGATTACGCAGTATTTT. As protein: CASSSWTVPPITQYF.

Notes on this clone: The sample carries other DNA sequences with the same CDR3. The chain uses TRBV7-9 and TRBJ1-5; D remains ambiguous. Looked up from germline, CDR1 is SEHNR and CDR2 is FQNEAQ (reference sequence). Deletions cut 5 bases from V and 1 base from J, with 6 bases between. This CDR3 has 13 residues. As DNA, the CDR3 is TGTGCCAGCAGCCTAAGCAGCAATCAGCCCCAGCATTTT. Translating it yields CASSLSSNQPQHF.

This chain connects TRBV19 to TRBJ2-3; tentative D call: TRBD2 (5 bases). The CDR3 has 13 amino acids. V lost 0 bases and J 13 bases, leaving 14 bases between the germline ends. Looked up from germline, CDR1 is LNHDA and CDR2 is SQIVND (reference sequence). CDR3 nucleotides: TGTGCCAGTAGTATAGACCCGGGATTACCGGAGTATTTT. Protein: CASSIDPGLPEYF.

The chain couples TRBV5-8 to TRBJ1-6; TRBD1 is a possible D gene (5 bases). In germline, CDR1 is SGHTS, CDR2 YDEGEE. The CDR3 is 15 residues long. The V and J ends lost 2 bases and 9 bases respectively, with 15 bases between them. The CDR3: CASSLLGTSGSPLHF. In DNA form, the CDR3 reads TGTGCCAGCAGCTTACTAGGGACTTCGGGTTCACCCCTCCACTTT.

This clone was recorded only once. V usage is TRBV19 and J usage is TRBJ2-7; 8 nucleotides line up with TRBD1. Per the germline V gene, CDR1 is LNHDA and CDR2 is SQIVND (reference sequence). Losses at the gene ends were 2 bases for V and 6 bases for J; bases not matched to a gene: 12. The CDR3 totals 16 residues. The DNA for the CDR3 is TGTGCCAGTAGTATATCGGGCTGGGCAGGGGGCGGCGAGCAGTACTTC. Residues: CASSISGWAGGGEQYF.

The genes are TRBV19 and TRBJ1-2, with 7 positions matching TRBD1. Germline CDR1 is LNHDA and CDR2 is SQIVND (reference sequence). V was pared by 5 bases and J by 2 bases, with 14 bases of the junction left unmatched. CDR3 length: 17 residues. CDR3 residues: CASSSSNPGQLNYGYTF. The CDR3 nucleotides are TGTGCCAGTAGTTCTTCAAATCCGGGACAGCTGAACTATGGCTACACCTTC. The full variable domain, in which reference TRBV19 and TRBJ1-2 provide the parts outside the CDR3, is DGGITQSPKYLFRKEGQNVTLSCEQNLNHDAMYWYRQDPGQGLRLIYYSQIVNDFQKGDIAEGYSVSREKKESFPLTVTSAQKNPTAFYLCASSSSNPGQLNYGYTFGSGTRLTVV.

The chain is built from TRBV27 and TRBJ1-2; TRBD1 matches 9 bases. Germline V lookup: CDR1 MNHEY, CDR2 SMNVEV (reference sequence). The CDR3 extends over 17 amino acids. V dropped 0 bases and J dropped 8; count of bases not matched to a gene: 13. The CDR3 region is CASSLSWGTGHSEGYTF. CDR3 nucleotide sequence: TGTGCCAGCAGTTTATCGTGGGGGACAGGGCATTCGGAAGGCTACACCTTC.

This chain uses TRBV7-5 with TRBJ1-6; no check of the table's D call, TRBD1, against the DNA was made. TRBV7-5 is labeled a pseudogene. The CDR3 runs 15 residues. This chain's CDR3 is CARSLGGQTDSPLHF. The CDR3 DNA is TGTGCCAGAAGCTTAGGTGGGCAGACGGATTCACCCCTCCACTTT.

The V call is TRBV7-6, the J call TRBJ1-3, with no clear D. Germline assignment: CDR1 SGHVS and CDR2 FNYEAQ. CDR3 size: 14 residues. The V and J ends lost 5 bases and 5 bases respectively, with 13 bases between them. CDR3 loop: CASSPTLRRNTIYF. The CDR3 DNA reads TGTGCCAGCAGCCCCACCCTGAGGCGAAACACCATATATTTT.

The chain is built from TRBV30 and TRBJ2-5, with 15 bases identical to TRBD2. This CDR3 contains 17 residues. Germline-derived CDR1 and CDR2 are GTSNPN and SVGIG (reference sequence). Trimming cost V 8 bases and J 0 bases; bases outside gene matches: 10. The CDR3 DNA is TGTGCCCAAGGACTAGCGGGAGGGCGGGAGTACCAAGAGACCCAGTACTTC. Protein product: CAQGLAGGREYQETQYF. Drawing the rest from reference TRBV30 and TRBJ2-5, the complete variable domain is SQTIHQWPATLVQPVGSPLSLECTVEGTSNPNLYWYRQAAGRGLQLLFYSVGIGQISSEVPQNLSASRPQDRQFILSSKKLLLSDSGFYLCAQGLAGGREYQETQYFGPGTRLLVL.

This chain links TRBV30 with TRBJ2-7, with TRBD1 matching over 8 bases. The CDR3 extends over 13 amino acids. The ends lost 2 bases at V and 4 bases at J; junction bases unmatched: 4. Germline V gives CDR1 GTSNPN, CDR2 SVGIG (reference sequence). CDR3 DNA: TGTGCCTGGAGTAGGACAGGGCCATACGAGCAGTACTTC. Translated, it gives CAWSRTGPYEQYF.

The chain has TRBV6-2 or TRBV6-3 and TRBJ1-1, with D hard to call. V gave up 2 bases and J gave up 3 bases, with 4 bases separating them. This CDR3 spans 12 amino acids. Germline CDR1 MNHEY, CDR2 SVGEGT. CDR3 coding DNA: TGTGCCAGCAGTTACCCATACACTGAAGCTTTCTTT. It translates to CASSYPYTEAFF.

This chain joins TRBV7-9 and TRBJ1-2; 7 nucleotides match TRBD1. Trimming at V came to 6 bases and at J to 5 bases, leaving 9 bases not matched to a gene. From germline, CDR1 is SEHNR and CDR2 FQNEAQ (reference sequence). The length of the CDR3 is 14 residues. CDR3 coding DNA: TGTGCCAGCAGTGGGGACAGAAACGGGTATGGCTACACCTTC. This gives the protein CASSGDRNGYGYTF.

The chain is built from TRBV12-5 and TRBJ1-5; the D gene is possibly TRBD1 (6 bases). This CDR3 has 16 residues. The V gene lost 5 bases and the J gene lost 1 base, with 15 bases spanning the gap. Per germline, CDR1 LGHNT and CDR2 FRNRAP. The DNA of the CDR3 is TGTGCTAGTGGTGCCTCACAGGGTTTCAGCAATCAGCCCCAGCATTTT. It encodes CASGASQGFSNQPQHF.

A few counts support this clone. The chain combines TRBV20-1 with TRBJ2-7; TRBD2 aligns across 10 bases. The J segment lost 0 bases and the V segment lost 6 bases, leaving 5 bases of the junction unmatched. CDR3 length equals 14 residues. The germline V gene has CDR1 DFQATT and CDR2 SNEGSKA (reference sequence). The CDR3 loop is CSASSGRSSYEQYF. In DNA, the CDR3 is TGCAGTGCCAGTAGCGGGAGGAGCTCCTACGAGCAGTACTTC.

This chain links TRBV11-3 with TRBJ2-7; TRBD2 agrees at 7 bases. The germline V gene encodes CDR1 SGHNT and CDR2 YENEEA. The V gene end was trimmed by 5 bases and the J gene end by 4 bases; junction bases not matched to a gene: 8. The CDR3 consists of 14 residues. The DNA for the CDR3 is TGTGCCAGCAGCCTTCGGACTAGACGATACGAGCAGTACTTC. Translated: CASSLRTRRYEQYF.

This chain connects TRBV5-1 to TRBJ2-3, with a tentative D call TRBD2 (6 bases). The germline CDR1 and CDR2 sequences are SGHRS and YFSETQ. The CDR3 runs to 15 residues. V lost 4 bases and J 1 base, leaving 13 bases between the germline ends. The CDR3 nucleotides are TGCGCCAGCAGCCAGACTAGTTCGGGCACAGATACGCAGTATTTT. This encodes CASSQTSSGTDTQYF.

V is TRBV5-1 and J is TRBJ1-2; maybe TRBD1 (5 bases). Per germline, CDR1 SGHRS and CDR2 YFSETQ. The CDR3 covers 15 residues. V was shortened by 0 bases and J by 6 bases, with 15 bases between the two germline ends. The CDR3 nucleotides are TGCGCCAGCAGCTTGGCATGGGGGGTCTTTGATGGCTACACCTTC. Protein product: CASSLAWGVFDGYTF.